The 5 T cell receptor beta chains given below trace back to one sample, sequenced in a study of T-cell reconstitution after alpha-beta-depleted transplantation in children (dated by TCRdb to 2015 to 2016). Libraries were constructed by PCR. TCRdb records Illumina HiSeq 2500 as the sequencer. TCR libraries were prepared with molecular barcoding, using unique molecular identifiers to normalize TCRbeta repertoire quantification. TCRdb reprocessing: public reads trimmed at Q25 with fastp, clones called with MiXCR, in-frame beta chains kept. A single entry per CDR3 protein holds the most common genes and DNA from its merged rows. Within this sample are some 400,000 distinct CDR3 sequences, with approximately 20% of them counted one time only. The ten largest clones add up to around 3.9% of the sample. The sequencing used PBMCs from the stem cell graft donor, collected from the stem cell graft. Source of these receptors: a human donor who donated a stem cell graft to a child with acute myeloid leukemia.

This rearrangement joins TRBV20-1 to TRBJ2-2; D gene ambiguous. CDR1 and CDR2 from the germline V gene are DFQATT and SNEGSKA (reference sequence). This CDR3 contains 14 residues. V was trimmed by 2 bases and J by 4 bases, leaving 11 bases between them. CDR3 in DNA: TGCAGTGCTAGAACCCCCTCGGGCACCGGGGAGCTGTTTTTT. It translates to CSARTPSGTGELFF.

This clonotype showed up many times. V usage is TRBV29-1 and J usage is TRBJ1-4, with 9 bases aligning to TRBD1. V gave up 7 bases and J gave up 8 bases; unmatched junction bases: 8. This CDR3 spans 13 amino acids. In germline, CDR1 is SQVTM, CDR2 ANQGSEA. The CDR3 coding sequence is TGCAGCGGCCGAACAGGGGGCAGGGAAAAACTGTTTTTT. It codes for CSGRTGGREKLFF.

In DNA form, the CDR3 reads TGCGCCAGCAGCCAAGATGACGGGGCCGATCAGCCCCAGCATTTT. Amino acids: CASSQDDGADQPQHF. The chain recombines TRBV4-1 with TRBJ1-5, with a weak D call TRBD1 (5 bases). The V gene's germline CDR1 is MGHRA and CDR2 YSYEKL. The CDR3 length is 15 residues. Trimming stripped 0 bases from V and 5 bases from J, with 11 bases between.

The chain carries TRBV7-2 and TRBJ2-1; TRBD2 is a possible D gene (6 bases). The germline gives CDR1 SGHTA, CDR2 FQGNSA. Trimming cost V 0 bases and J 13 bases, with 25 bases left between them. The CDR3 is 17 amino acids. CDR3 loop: CASSLARRNLADQNQFF. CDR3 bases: TGTGCCAGCAGCTTAGCCCGGCGAAACTTAGCGGACCAGAATCAGTTCTTC.

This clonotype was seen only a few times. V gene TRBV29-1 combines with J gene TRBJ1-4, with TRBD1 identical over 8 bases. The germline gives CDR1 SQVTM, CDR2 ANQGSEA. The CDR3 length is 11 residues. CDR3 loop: CVTGEEEKLFF. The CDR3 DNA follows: TGCGTGACAGGGGAAGAAGAAAAACTGTTTTTT. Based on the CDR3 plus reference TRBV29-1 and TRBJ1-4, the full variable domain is SAVISQKPSRDICQRGTSLTIQCQVDSQVTMMFWYRQQPGQSLTLIATANQGSEATYESGFVIDKFPISRPNLTFSTLTVSNMSPEDSSIYLCVTGEEEKLFFGSGTQLSVL.